This T cell receptor beta chain was sequenced in a study of blood T cell repertoires in COVID-19. Study as a whole: Spain, Italy and the United States supplied samples that represented acute and convalescent COVID-19. T cells, B-cell-depleted T cells, or PBMCs provided the cDNA or gDNA that served as material.

This clone was counted only a few times. This CDR3 has 16 amino acids. V was cut by 2 bases and J by 1 base, with 13 bases left in between. The V gene's germline CDR1 is SGHTA and CDR2 FQGTGA. Source study methods: Reference gene primer amplification gave nucleated cell count estimates. This table comes from immunoSEQ multiplex PCR, and its TCRdb copy is limited to in-frame clones, with some not included. V, J and clone size were drawn from that table, and D and trimming were deduced from the DNA. This table has about 120,000 clones, roughly 80% appearing once. The receptor was derived from a man between 60 and 75 years old with acute or convalescent COVID-19. Sample: peripheral blood. V is TRBV7-3 and J is TRBJ2-3; D unresolved. The CDR3 reads CASSLVGQAGTDTQYF. Written as DNA, the CDR3 is TGTGCCAGCAGCTTAGTCGGTCAGGCCGGCACAGATACGCAGTATTTT.